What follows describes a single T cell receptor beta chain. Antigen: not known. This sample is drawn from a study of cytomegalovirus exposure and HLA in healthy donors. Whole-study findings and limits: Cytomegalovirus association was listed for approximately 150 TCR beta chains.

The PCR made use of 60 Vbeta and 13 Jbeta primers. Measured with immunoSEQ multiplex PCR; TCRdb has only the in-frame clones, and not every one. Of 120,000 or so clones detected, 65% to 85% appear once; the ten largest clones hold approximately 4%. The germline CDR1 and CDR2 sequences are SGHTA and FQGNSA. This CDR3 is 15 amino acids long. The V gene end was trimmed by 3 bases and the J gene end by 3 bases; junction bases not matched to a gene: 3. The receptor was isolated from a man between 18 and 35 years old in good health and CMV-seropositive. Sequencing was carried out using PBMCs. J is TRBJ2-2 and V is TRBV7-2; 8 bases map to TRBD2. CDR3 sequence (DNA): TGTGCCAGCAGCTTGGGACTAGTGGACACCGGGGAGCTGTTTTTT. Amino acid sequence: CASSLGLVDTGELFF. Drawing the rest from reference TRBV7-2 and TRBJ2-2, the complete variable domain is GAGVSQSPSNKVTEKGKDVELRCDPISGHTALYWYRQSLGQGLEFLIYFQGNSAPDKSGLPSDRFSAERTGGSVSTLTIQRTQQEDSAVYLCASSLGLVDTGELFFGEGSRLTVL.